This TCR beta chain is drawn from a study of identical twins. The CDR3 consists of 17 residues. Trimming at V came to 5 bases and at J to 10 bases, leaving 17 bases not matched to a gene. TCRdb passed the 5' RACE reads through MiXCR, listing each CDR3 protein once. The profile covers about 530,000 distinct CDR3 sequences, with around 24% appearing a single time and around 0.5% taken by the ten largest. This same sample was also taken into another study, of yellow fever vaccine responses in identical twins.

The chain joins TRBV12-3 or TRBV12-4 to TRBJ2-1, with 10 positions matching TRBD2. This TCR came from a woman in her late teens or twenties in good health. The specimen was CD4+ T cells sorted from blood. This chain's CDR3 is CASSRGASGRTPREQFF. In DNA form, the CDR3 reads TGTGCCAGCAGTAGGGGGGCTAGCGGGAGAACCCCTCGGGAGCAGTTCTTC.